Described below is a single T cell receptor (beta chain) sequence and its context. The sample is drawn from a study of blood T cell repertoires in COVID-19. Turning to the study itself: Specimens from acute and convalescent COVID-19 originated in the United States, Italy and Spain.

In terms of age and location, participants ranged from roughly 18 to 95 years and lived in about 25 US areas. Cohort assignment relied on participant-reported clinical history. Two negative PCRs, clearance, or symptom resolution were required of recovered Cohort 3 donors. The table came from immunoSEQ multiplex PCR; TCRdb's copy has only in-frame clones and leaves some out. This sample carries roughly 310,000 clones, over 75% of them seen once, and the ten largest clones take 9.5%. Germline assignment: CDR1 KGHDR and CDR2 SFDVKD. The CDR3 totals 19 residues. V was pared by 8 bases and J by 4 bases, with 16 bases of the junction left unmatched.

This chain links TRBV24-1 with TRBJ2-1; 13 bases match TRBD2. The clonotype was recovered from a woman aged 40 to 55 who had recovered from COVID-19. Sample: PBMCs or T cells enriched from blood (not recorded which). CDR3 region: CATIYPGLAGRGNYNEQFF. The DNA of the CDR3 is TGTGCCACCATTTACCCGGGACTAGCGGGGAGAGGAAATTACAATGAGCAGTTCTTC.